This passage covers 7 T cell receptor beta chains from one sample sequenced in a study of blood T cell repertoires in COVID-19. The repertoire was sequenced with immunoSEQ multiplex PCR; TCRdb's copy has only in-frame clones and lacks some. The data contain a few hundred thousand clones, over 75% of them singletons. Sequenced sample: PBMCs or T cells enriched from blood (not recorded which). The receptor set was obtained from a woman aged 40 to 50 who had been exposed to COVID-19.

The J gene is TRBJ2-2, the V gene TRBV4-3; 7 bases fit TRBD2. From germline, CDR1 is LGHNA and CDR2 YSLEER. Unmatched junction bases numbered 5, after V lost 0 bases and J lost 1 base. The CDR3 sequence is 17 residues long. In nucleotides, the CDR3 is TGCGCCAGCAGCCAAGAATTAGGCGGGGGGAACACCGGGGAGCTGTTTTTT. It yields the protein CASSQELGGGNTGELFF.

The V gene is TRBV7-3, the J gene TRBJ2-7, with D possibly matching TRBD2 (5 bases). V shed 0 bases and J shed 0 bases, with 9 bases lying between them. Germline CDR1 and CDR2: SGHTA and FQGTGA. The CDR3 consists of 15 residues. Written as DNA, the CDR3 is TGTGCCAGCAGCTTAACGGCAGGACTCTCCTACGAGCAGTACTTC. It encodes CASSLTAGLSYEQYF.

The chain links TRBV30 to TRBJ1-6; D remains ambiguous. Deletions cut 4 bases from V and 5 bases from J, with 12 bases between. This CDR3 has 14 residues. Germline V gene data show CDR1 as GTSNPN and CDR2 as SVGIG (reference sequence). In nucleotides, the CDR3 is TGTGCCTGGACCATACAGTTAAATAATTCACCCCTCCACTTT. This translates into CAWTIQLNNSPLHF.

This chain connects TRBV18 to TRBJ2-2; 15 nucleotides match TRBD2. Unmatched junction bases numbered 4, after V lost 1 base and J lost 4 bases. This CDR3 spans 18 amino acids. Germline loops: CDR1 KGHSH, CDR2 LQKENI. CDR3 loop: CASSPQGLAGGGTGELFF. The CDR3 DNA sequence: TGTGCCAGCTCACCACAGGGACTAGCGGGAGGTGGCACCGGGGAGCTGTTTTTT.

The gene calls are TRBV6-2 or TRBV6-3 and TRBJ1-1; D is unclear. The CDR3 extends over 15 amino acids. Looked up from germline, CDR1 is MNHEY and CDR2 is SVGEGT. V dropped 4 bases and J dropped 6 bases, with 18 bases sitting between them. The CDR3 DNA reads TGTGCCAGCAGTTTCCCCGGACTCTTGATCGCTGAAGCTTTCTTT. It yields the protein CASSFPGLLIAEAFF.

CDR3 coding DNA: TGTGCCAGCAGTTACTCTCGAGGGATTAGCAACACCGGGGAGCTGTTTTTT. Protein sequence: CASSYSRGISNTGELFF. The rearrangement links TRBV6-2 or TRBV6-3 to TRBJ2-2; the D gene is possibly TRBD2 (5 bases). The CDR3 contains 17 residues. V gave up 0 bases and J gave up 2 bases, with 13 bases separating them. Germline V gene sequence: CDR1 MNHEY, CDR2 SVGEGT.

The genes are TRBV9 and TRBJ1-1, with D possibly matching TRBD1 (5 bases). Per germline, CDR1 SGDLS and CDR2 YYNGEE. V gave up 0 bases and J gave up 5 bases, with 17 bases separating them. This CDR3 has 16 amino acids. The DNA of the CDR3 is TGTGCCAGCAGCGTAGTCCCCCAGGGTGTTGGGACTGAAGCTTTCTTT. It translates to CASSVVPQGVGTEAFF.